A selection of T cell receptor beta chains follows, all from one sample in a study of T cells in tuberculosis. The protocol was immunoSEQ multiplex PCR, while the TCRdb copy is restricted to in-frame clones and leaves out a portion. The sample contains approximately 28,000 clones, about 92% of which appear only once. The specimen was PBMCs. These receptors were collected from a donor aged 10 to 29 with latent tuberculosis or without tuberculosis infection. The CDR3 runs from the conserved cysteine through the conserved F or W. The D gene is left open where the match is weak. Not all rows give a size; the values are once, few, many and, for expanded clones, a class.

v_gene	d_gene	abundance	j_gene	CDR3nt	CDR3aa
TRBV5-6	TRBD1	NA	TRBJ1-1	TGTGCCAGCAGCTTGGCCTGGCAGGGGGCAACCGAAGCTTTCTTT	CASSLAWQGATEAFF
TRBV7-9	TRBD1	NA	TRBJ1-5	TGTGCCAGCAGTTCCGGGACAGGGAGCAATCAGCCCCAGCATTTT	CASSSGTGSNQPQHF
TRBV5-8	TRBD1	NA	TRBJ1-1	TGTGCCAGCAGCGTGGACAGGGGATGGAGTGAAGCTTTCTTT	CASSVDRGWSEAFF
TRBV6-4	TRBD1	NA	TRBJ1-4	TGTGCCAGCAGTGAGCTCGACAGGGGGCGGGTTGAGATTAATGAAAAACTGTTTTTT	CASSELDRGRVEINEKLFF
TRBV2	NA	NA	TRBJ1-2	TGTGCCAGCAGTTCGCCAGACTATGGCTACACCTTC	CASSSPDYGYTF
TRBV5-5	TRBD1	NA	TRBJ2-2	TGTGCCAGCAGCTTGGTGGCAGGGGGCGGCACCGGGGAGCTGTTTTTT	CASSLVAGGGTGELFF
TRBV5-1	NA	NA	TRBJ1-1	TGCGCCAGCAGCACCTGGGGGGGAGTCACGGAAGCTTTCTTT	CASSTWGGVTEAFF
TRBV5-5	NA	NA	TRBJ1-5	TGTGCCAGCAGTTTGGGGGGCAAGGCGGTCAAACATTTT	CASSLGGKAVKHF
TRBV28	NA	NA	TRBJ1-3	TGTGCCAGCAGTTTATCCTCAGGAATCTCTGGAAACACCATATATTTT	CASSLSSGISGNTIYF
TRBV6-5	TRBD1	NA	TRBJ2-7	TGTGCCAGCAGTTACTCGACGGGACAGATGCACTACGAGCAGTACTTC	CASSYSTGQMHYEQYF
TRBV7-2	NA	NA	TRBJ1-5	TGTGCCAGCAGTTCTACAGGGAGCAATCAGCCCCAGCATTTT	CASSSTGSNQPQHF
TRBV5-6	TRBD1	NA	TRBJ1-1	TGTGCCAGCAGCTCCGGGACAGGGGTCGCTGAAGCTTTCTTT	CASSSGTGVAEAFF
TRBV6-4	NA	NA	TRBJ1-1	TGTGCCAGCAGTCCGGAGGGTATAACTGAAGCTTTCTTT	CASSPEGITEAFF
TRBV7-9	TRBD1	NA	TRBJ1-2	TGTGCCAGCAGCTTAGACAGGGGGCGAGCCTATGGCTACACCTTC	CASSLDRGRAYGYTF
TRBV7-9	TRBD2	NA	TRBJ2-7	TGTGCCAGCAGAGGGGCGACTAGCGGGAGTACGGGGTACGAGCAGTACTTC	CASRGATSGSTGYEQYF
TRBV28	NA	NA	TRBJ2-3	TGTGCCAGTCTGGCAGACACAGATACGCAGTATTTT	CASLADTDTQYF
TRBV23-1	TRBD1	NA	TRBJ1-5	TGCGCCAGCAGTCGACCATACCTTGACAGGGGGTACAGCAATCAGCCCCAGCATTTT	CASSRPYLDRGYSNQPQHF
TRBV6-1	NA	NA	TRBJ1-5	TGTGCCAGCAGTGAAGGGGAGACGAGCAATCAGCCCCAGCATTTT	CASSEGETSNQPQHF
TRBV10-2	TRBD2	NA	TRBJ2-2	TGCGCCAGCAGTTTGACTAGCGGGTCGGCAGGTGCCGGGGAGCTGTTTTTT	CASSLTSGSAGAGELFF
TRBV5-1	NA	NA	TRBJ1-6	TGCGCCAGCAGCTTGGGGGGCCCCGTCAATAATTCACCCCTCCACTTT	CASSLGGPVNNSPLHF
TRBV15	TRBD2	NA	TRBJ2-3	TGTGCCACCAGCAGACACAGACTAGCGGGAGAGGCGGATACGCAGTATTTT	CATSRHRLAGEADTQYF
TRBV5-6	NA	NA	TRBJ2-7	TGTGCCAGCAGCACTTCGAGACTCGTCCCCGGCGTGCAGTACTTC	CASSTSRLVPGVQYF
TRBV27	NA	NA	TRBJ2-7	TGTGCCAGCAGCAAAGAGAGGAGCTCCTACGAGCAGTACTTC	CASSKERSSYEQYF
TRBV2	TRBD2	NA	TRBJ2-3	TGTGCCACCCAGCGGGGGGTTTCAGATACGCAGTATTTT	CATQRGVSDTQYF
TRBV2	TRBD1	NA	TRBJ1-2	TGTGCCAGCAGTCTCGGACAGGGAGGGAACTATGGCTACACCTTC	CASSLGQGGNYGYTF
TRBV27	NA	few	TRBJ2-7	TGTGCCAGCAGCCACGGGACACCAGCGTCCTACGAGCAGTACTTC	CASSHGTPASYEQYF
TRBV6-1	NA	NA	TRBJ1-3	TGTGCCAGCAGTGAAGTAGGGGCGGCAGGACATTGGAACACCATATATTTT	CASSEVGAAGHWNTIYF
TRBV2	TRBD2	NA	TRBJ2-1	TGTGCCAGCAGGGCGGGGGGGATCAATGAGCAGTTCTTC	CASRAGGINEQFF
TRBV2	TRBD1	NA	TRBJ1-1	TGTGCCAGCGGAAGAGTGACAGGGTGGGTTTTCTTT	CASGRVTGWVFF
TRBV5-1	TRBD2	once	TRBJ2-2	TGCGCCAGCAGCCGGGGGACTAGCGGAGCCGGGGAGCTGTTTTTT	CASSRGTSGAGELFF
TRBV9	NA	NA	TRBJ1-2	TGTGCCAGCAGCGCAGGACTTGACTATGGCTACACCTTC	CASSAGLDYGYTF
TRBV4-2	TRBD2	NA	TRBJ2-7	TGTGCCAGCAGACAGACTACGGGACTAGCGGGAGATTACGAGCAGTACTTC	CASRQTTGLAGDYEQYF
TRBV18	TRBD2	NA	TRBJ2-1	TGTGCCAGCTCACCCTTGATAGCGGGAGATTGGGATGAGCAGTTCTTC	CASSPLIAGDWDEQFF
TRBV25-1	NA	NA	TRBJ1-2	TGTGCCAGCAGTGAATGGGGCGACAGGATACACTACACCTTC	CASSEWGDRIHYTF
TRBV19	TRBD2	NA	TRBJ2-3	TGTGCCAGTAGAAGGACTAGCGGGCCTTTCACAGATACGCAGTATTTT	CASRRTSGPFTDTQYF
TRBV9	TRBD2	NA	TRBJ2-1	TGTGCCAGCAGCATACCTCTAGCGGGGGGGCGTCACAATGAGCAGTTCTTC	CASSIPLAGGRHNEQFF
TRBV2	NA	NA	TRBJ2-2	TGTGCCAGCAGTGAACTAGACTTAAGTCAGGGAGGGAACACCGGGGAGCTGTTTTTT	CASSELDLSQGGNTGELFF
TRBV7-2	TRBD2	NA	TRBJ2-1	TGTGCCAGCAGCTTCCTAGCGGGGGGAACCTCCTACAATGAGCAGTTCTTC	CASSFLAGGTSYNEQFF
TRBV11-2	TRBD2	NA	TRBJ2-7	TGTGCCAGCACCCCAGGGACTAGCGGCTACGAGCAGTACTTC	CASTPGTSGYEQYF
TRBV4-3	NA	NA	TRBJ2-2	TGCGCCAGCAGCCAAGTGCCGGACACCGGGGAGCTGTTTTTT	CASSQVPDTGELFF
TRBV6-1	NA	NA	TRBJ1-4	TGTGCCAGCAGTGAAACAGGCCACGGTGAAAAACTGTTTTTT	CASSETGHGEKLFF
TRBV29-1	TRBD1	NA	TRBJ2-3	TGCAGCGTCGCCGGGACAGTCACTTCTACTAGCACAGATACGCAGTATTTT	CSVAGTVTSTSTDTQYF
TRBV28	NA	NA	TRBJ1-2	TGTGCCAGCGTTCGGATGGGAACGGGGGGGACGATCTATGGCTACACCTTC	CASVRMGTGGTIYGYTF
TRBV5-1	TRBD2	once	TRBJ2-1	TGCGCCAGCAGCTTGGGACTAGCGGGGGGGCATGAGCAGTTCTTC	CASSLGLAGGHEQFF
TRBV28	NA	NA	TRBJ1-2	TGTGCCAGCAGTTTATTCTCGTGGCTAGCCACGGATGGCTACACCTTC	CASSLFSWLATDGYTF
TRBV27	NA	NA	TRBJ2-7	TGTGCCAGCGGGGGGTGGCGGACCTACGAGCAGTACTTC	CASGGWRTYEQYF
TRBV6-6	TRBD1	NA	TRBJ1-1	TGTGCCAGCAGAATGACAGGGGCGAACACTGAAGCTTTCTTT	CASRMTGANTEAFF
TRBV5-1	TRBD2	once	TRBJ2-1	TGCGCCAGCAGTTCTAGCGGGGGGAACTCCTACAATGAGCAGTTCTTC	CASSSSGGNSYNEQFF
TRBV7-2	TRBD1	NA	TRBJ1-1	TGTGCCAGCAGCGACCCGGGACAGGGTGTCTATAACACTGAAGCTTTCTTT	CASSDPGQGVYNTEAFF
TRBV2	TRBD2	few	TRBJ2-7	TGTGCCAGCAGTGAACGCGGGGGGACCTACGAGCAGTACTTC	CASSERGGTYEQYF
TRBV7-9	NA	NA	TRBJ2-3	TGTGCCAGCAGCCCTACCACAGATACGCAGTATTTT	CASSPTTDTQYF
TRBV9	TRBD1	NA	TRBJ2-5	TGTGCCAGCAGCCCTACACAGACAGGGGGCCGGGAGACCCAGTACTTC	CASSPTQTGGRETQYF
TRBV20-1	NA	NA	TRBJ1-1	TGCAGTGCCCCGGGAGACACTGAAGCTTTCTTT	CSAPGDTEAFF
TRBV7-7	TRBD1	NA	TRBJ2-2	TGTGCTAGCAGCCTACGGACAGGGACAAGCACCGGGGAGCTGTTTTTT	CASSLRTGTSTGELFF
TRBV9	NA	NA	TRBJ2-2	TGTGCCAGCAGCGACTATGAGGCGGTGAACACCGGGGAGCTGTTTTTT	CASSDYEAVNTGELFF